Listed below are T cell receptor beta chains from one sample, sequenced in a study of blood T cell repertoires in COVID-19. Using immunoSEQ multiplex PCR, the repertoire was profiled, and TCRdb retains in-frame clones only, with some absent. The sample shows approximately 70,000 clones, around nine tenths of them seen only once. The sequenced sample consisted of peripheral blood. These receptors all stem from a middle-aged man with COVID-19, enrolled during active disease. Both conserved end residues are trimmed from each CDR3. D genes are given only for firm matches.

v_call	d_call	j_call	cdr3_aa
TRBV11-2	TRBD1	TRBJ2-7	ASSPGTGLHSPEQY
TRBV18	.	TRBJ1-3	ASSSTIAGTPLSGNTIY
TRBV5-1	.	TRBJ1-5	ASSLGLRIGQPQH
TRBV3-1/TRBV3-2	.	TRBJ2-2	ASSRTVNTGELF
TRBV6-5	TRBD1	TRBJ2-3	ASRDRFTDTQY
TRBV10-3	TRBD2	TRBJ2-1	AISESVLAGGPTPSFEQF
TRBV5-1	TRBD2	TRBJ2-3	ASSNIAGSTDTQY
TRBV28	.	TRBJ1-1	ASRDQQDHTEAF
TRBV2	.	TRBJ1-2	ASQFQQANYGYT
TRBV19	TRBD2	TRBJ2-3	ASSKRLAGGRSTDTQY
TRBV7-9	.	TRBJ2-7	ASSHQGGYEQY
TRBV28	TRBD1	TRBJ2-7	ASSQPGQSTYEQY
TRBV28	TRBD1	TRBJ2-7	ASSTSGTGFSYEQY
TRBV18	.	TRBJ2-7	ASSPARTLAAEQY
TRBV5-1	TRBD1	TRBJ2-7	ASSLADRGRTYEQY
TRBV14	TRBD1	TRBJ1-4	ASSRPGGLGEKLF
TRBV19	TRBD1	TRBJ2-5	ASSTGTGLQETQY
TRBV2	TRBD1	TRBJ1-3	AKSKGTDGNTIY
TRBV7-9	.	TRBJ2-3	ASSLWTPTDTQY
TRBV18	TRBD1	TRBJ1-4	ASSPRDSSWGEKLF
TRBV5-4	TRBD1	TRBJ2-7	ASSLALDRGHEQY
TRBV10-3	.	TRBJ1-4	AISQRQTTNEKLF
TRBV5-5	.	TRBJ1-4	ASSLGQLNEKLF
TRBV19	TRBD1	TRBJ2-3	ASTATGQGADTQY
TRBV7-6	.	TRBJ1-5	ASSLGGGGNQPQH
TRBV6-5	TRBD1	TRBJ1-5	ASSPTGGTGQPQH
TRBV6-1	.	TRBJ1-5	ASSIDNQPQH
TRBV29-1	.	TRBJ1-1	SVEGTTGTTNTEAF
TRBV19	.	TRBJ1-1	ASSFTGVTEAF
TRBV10-1	TRBD1	TRBJ2-3	ASSLGTGVPKLSDTQY
TRBV6-5	.	TRBJ2-7	ASSSSGDREQY
TRBV5-1	.	TRBJ2-1	ASRLTGFNEQF
TRBV4-1	TRBD2	TRBJ2-5	ASSSPGLTKGETQY
TRBV5-1	TRBD1	TRBJ1-1	ASSAEGLQGSTEAF
TRBV11-1	.	TRBJ1-2	ASSLSIANYGYT
TRBV7-2	.	TRBJ1-1	ASSRSGQLNTEAF
TRBV5-1	TRBD1	TRBJ2-7	ASSTGTGLYEQY
TRBV11-2	.	TRBJ2-1	ASSLDGGFGEQF
TRBV5-1	.	TRBJ2-5	ASSWGAVHGGETQY
TRBV24-1	.	TRBJ2-5	ATSDSSGSQETQY
TRBV12-3/TRBV12-4	.	TRBJ2-7	ASSSTGSYEQY
TRBV6-5	.	TRBJ1-1	ASKNSVNTEAF
TRBV3-1/TRBV3-2	.	TRBJ2-1	ASSLERWSYNEQF
TRBV5-8	.	TRBJ1-2	ASSLIQVWNYGYT
TRBV28	TRBD1	TRBJ2-7	ASRDPGQHYEQY
TRBV7-2	.	TRBJ1-3	ASSTTGNSGNTIY
TRBV6-1	.	TRBJ2-5	ASSEGHSRGETQY
TRBV19	TRBD2	TRBJ2-3	ASSIETPRTSGADTQY
TRBV27	TRBD1	TRBJ2-1	ASRGSGTGSNEQF
TRBV28	.	TRBJ2-5	ASRSLGLQETQY
TRBV3-1/TRBV3-2	TRBD2	TRBJ2-1	ASSQDLSGGAYNEQF
TRBV5-1	.	TRBJ2-7	ASSLGDYEQY
TRBV5-4	TRBD2	TRBJ2-1	ASSPDLRQRGFIKSQF
TRBV11-2	.	TRBJ1-2	ASSFRGGYT
TRBV10-2	.	TRBJ2-7	ASLGAGEQY
TRBV14	.	TRBJ1-6	ASSQDPRRLSPLH
TRBV7-9	.	TRBJ2-7	ASSSGKWPPEQY
TRBV6-1	.	TRBJ1-2	ASSEVGGGWNYGYT
TRBV6-5	.	TRBJ2-1	ASQGSYNEQF